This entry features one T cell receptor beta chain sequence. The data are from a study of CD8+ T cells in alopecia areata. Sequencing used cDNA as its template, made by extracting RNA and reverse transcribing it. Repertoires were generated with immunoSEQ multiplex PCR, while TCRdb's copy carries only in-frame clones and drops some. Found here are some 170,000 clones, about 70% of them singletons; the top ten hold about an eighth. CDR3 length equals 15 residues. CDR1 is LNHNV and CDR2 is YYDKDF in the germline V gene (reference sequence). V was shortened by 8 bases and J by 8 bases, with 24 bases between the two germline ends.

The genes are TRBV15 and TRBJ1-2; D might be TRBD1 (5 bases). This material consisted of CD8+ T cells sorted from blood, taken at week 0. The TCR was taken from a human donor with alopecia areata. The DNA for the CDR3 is TGTGCCACCCTAGGGGCCGTTGGCCCAGGGCGGGGCTACACCTTC. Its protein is CATLGAVGPGRGYTF.